This T cell receptor beta chain was documented in a study of shared clonotypes between healthy human individuals. The assay was immunoSEQ multiplex PCR, and TCRdb's table has in-frame clones only and misses some. The table has approximately 2,000,000 clones, roughly 92% seen once. The length of the CDR3 is 13 residues. Germline-derived CDR1 and CDR2 are SGHTA and FQGNSA. With 5 bases removed from V and 7 bases from J, the gap between germline ends came to 12 bases. The specimen was naive CD4+ T cells from PBMCs. The subset denotes: CD45RA+ positively selected. The V and J genes are TRBV7-2 and TRBJ1-5; maybe TRBD1 (6 bases). The sequence derives from a man between 18 and 35 years old in good health. Some clones in this sample may be carry-over from other donors' samples. The CDR3 bases are TGTGCCAGCAGCAAAGGGGGAAACCAGCCCCAGCATTTT. This translates into CASSKGGNQPQHF.